These 2 T cell receptor beta chains came from one sample sequenced in a study of T cells expressing NK-cell markers. TCRdb re-analyzed the 5' RACE reads; it lists each CDR3 protein once, without DNA. This listing includes roughly 300,000 distinct CDR3 sequences. Source material: blood T cells: a sorted CD56 or NKG2C T cell subset, CD4+ or CD8+ T cells, or bulk PBMC T cells (not recorded which). The receptors derive from a woman between 18 and 75 years old in good health.

This sequence joins TRBV9 and TRBJ1-1; TCRdb's D call, TRBD1, is unchecked because there is no DNA. The CDR3 spans 16 residues. Germline CDR1 is SGDLS and CDR2 is YYNGEE. The chain's CDR3 is CASSPTARDLNTEAFF.

The CDR3 protein is CASSPRAWPYEQYF. The J gene is TRBJ2-7, the V gene TRBV7-2. This CDR3 has 14 residues. From germline, CDR1 is SGHTA and CDR2 FQGNSA.